This passage covers 15 T cell receptor beta chains from one sample sequenced in a study of beta chain features in type 1 diabetes. Expressed TCRB transcripts were sequenced after all isolated RNA was converted to cDNA. TCRdb keeps only in-frame clones here, not all; method: immunoSEQ multiplex PCR. Altogether approximately 300,000 clones are present, approximately 9.9% being singletons, with the ten largest covering around 0.015%. Material for sequencing was naive CD4+ T cells from blood. The receptors were sampled from a woman aged 30 to 39 in good health.

In this sample, this clone turned up a few times. The chain joins TRBV9 to TRBJ2-3, with D perhaps matching TRBD2 (5 bases). The CDR3 length is 16 residues. Germline CDR1 and CDR2: SGDLS and YYNGEE. Trimming removed 0 bases from V and 0 bases from J, with 11 bases in between. DNA of the CDR3: TGTGCCAGCAGCGTAGTTGGCAGCGGTAGCACAGATACGCAGTATTTT. Its translation is CASSVVGSGSTDTQYF.

A few counts support this clone. V is TRBV29-1 and J is TRBJ2-7, with D tentatively TRBD1 (6 bases). Germline assignment: CDR1 SQVTM and CDR2 ANQGSEA. Trimming stripped 6 bases from V and 5 bases from J, with 20 bases between. The CDR3 consists of 14 residues. In nucleotides, the CDR3 is TGCAGCGTAGAGTATGGGCAGGGGTACGACGAGCAGTACTTC. Amino acids: CSVEYGQGYDEQYF.

This chain links TRBV11-2 with TRBJ2-2; 8 bases align to TRBD2. Germline loops: CDR1 SGHAT, CDR2 FQNNGV. Losses at the gene ends were 7 bases for V and 7 bases for J; bases not matched to a gene: 14. CDR3 length: 16 residues. The CDR3 DNA follows: TGTGCCAGCACCGCCCCCGGGGGGGCCCGGAGCGGGGAGCTGTTTTTT. This sequence encodes CASTAPGGARSGELFF.

This clone occurred once. The rearrangement uses TRBV28 and TRBJ1-1; D perhaps matches TRBD1 (5 bases). The CDR3 covers 12 residues. The germline CDR1 and CDR2 sequences are MDHEN and SYDVKM. The ends were cut back, 9 bases at V and 1 base at J, with 9 bases in the middle. CDR3 in DNA: TGTGCCAGTTACGGGGGGAACACTGAAGCTTTCTTT. Residues: CASYGGNTEAFF.

This clone appeared a few times. Written as DNA, the CDR3 is TGTGCCAGCAGCGTAGATTATTCTAGGACAGATACGCAGTATTTT. Translation: CASSVDYSRTDTQYF. This rearrangement joins TRBV9 to TRBJ2-3; the D is unclear. This CDR3 spans 15 amino acids. V dropped 0 bases and J dropped 3 bases, with 11 bases sitting between them. Germline CDR1 SGDLS, CDR2 YYNGEE.

The rearrangement joins TRBV30 to TRBJ1-1; D may be TRBD1 (6 bases). This CDR3 spans 17 amino acids. Per germline, CDR1 GTSNPN and CDR2 SVGIG (reference sequence). Deletions cut 3 bases from V and 1 base from J, with 21 bases between. This CDR3 reads CAWSTTANRVGNTEAFF. The CDR3 nucleotides read TGTGCCTGGAGCACGACGGCAAACAGGGTTGGGAACACTGAAGCTTTCTTT.

The chain uses TRBV19 and TRBJ2-3; D is uncertain. The CDR3 totals 13 residues. V dropped 6 bases and J dropped 1 base, with 8 bases sitting between them. CDR1 is LNHDA, CDR2 SQIVND, per germline (reference sequence). The CDR3 reads CASRTSGTDTQYF. CDR3 DNA: TGTGCCAGTAGGACGAGCGGCACAGATACGCAGTATTTT.

This clone was detected only a few times. The chain links TRBV5-1 to TRBJ2-1, with TRBD1 as a possible D gene (6 bases). Trimming left V 4 bases short and J 8 bases short, with 13 bases between. Germline values: CDR1 SGHRS, CDR2 YFSETQ. There are 13 residues in the CDR3. The CDR3 sequence: CASSRTDPDEQFF. CDR3 coding DNA: TGCGCCAGCAGCAGGACAGACCCCGATGAGCAGTTCTTC. Supplemented by reference TRBV5-1 and TRBJ2-1, the full variable domain reads KAGVTQTPRYLIKTRGQQVTLSCSPISGHRSVSWYQQTPGQGLQFLFEYFSETQRNKGNFPGRFSGRQFSNSRSEMNVSTLELGDSALYLCASSRTDPDEQFFGPGTRLTVL.

This clone was seen a handful of times. The genes are TRBV5-4 and TRBJ2-2; TRBD1 is a possible D gene (6 bases). The CDR3 has 15 amino acids. Germline V gene data show CDR1 as SGHNT and CDR2 as YYREEE (reference sequence). The V gene lost 3 bases and the J gene lost 6 bases, with 15 bases spanning the gap. DNA of the CDR3: TGTGCCAGCAGCTCTCAGGGGCGGGTCGCCGGGGAGCTGTTTTTT. Residues: CASSSQGRVAGELFF.

This clone was seen a handful of times. The V call is TRBV27, the J call TRBJ2-7; 10 positions agree with TRBD2. The junction had 9 bases not matched to a gene; V was cut back by 4 bases and J by 0 bases. Germline V gene sequence: CDR1 MNHEY, CDR2 SMNVEV (reference sequence). CDR3 size: 17 residues. This chain's CDR3 is CASSSVSGRPGSYEQYF. In DNA, the CDR3 is TGTGCCAGCAGTTCGGTTAGCGGGAGGCCAGGCTCCTACGAGCAGTACTTC.

This clone has only a few counts. CDR3 DNA: TGTGCCAGCAGCCCCGGGACTAGCGGGTTTAATGAGCAGTTCTTC. Its translation is CASSPGTSGFNEQFF. V and J are TRBV9 and TRBJ2-1; 12 bases match TRBD2. V shed 4 bases and J 7 bases; nucleotides not matched to a gene: 6. The length of the CDR3 is 15 residues. CDR1 and CDR2 from the germline V gene are SGDLS and YYNGEE.

About this clone itself: Other DNA sequences of this sample code for an identical CDR3. The rearrangement joins TRBV28 to TRBJ2-6; D not certain. The CDR3 is 13 residues long. Per germline, CDR1 MDHEN and CDR2 SYDVKM. The V end was cut by 6 bases, the J end by 0 bases, with 3 bases between. CDR3 sequence reads: CASSLSGANVLTF. The CDR3 DNA is TGTGCCAGCAGCCTCTCTGGGGCCAACGTCCTGACTTTC.

This chain joins TRBV9 and TRBJ1-4, with D uncertain. Germline V gives CDR1 SGDLS, CDR2 YYNGEE. V gave up 3 bases and J gave up 2 bases, with 8 bases separating them. The CDR3 contains 14 residues. CDR3 protein: CASSAGYTNEKLFF. CDR3 in DNA: TGTGCCAGCAGCGCGGGTTACACTAATGAAAAACTGTTTTTT.

This clone was seen a handful of times. V gene TRBV9 combines with J gene TRBJ2-1; TRBD2 aligns across 8 bases. Germline lookup yields CDR1 SGDLS and CDR2 YYNGEE. Unmatched junction bases numbered 17, after V lost 0 bases and J lost 6 bases. The CDR3 has 19 amino acids. The CDR3 DNA sequence: TGTGCCAGCAGCGTAGTGGGGGGGGTGCCGGGACTAGAGTCCAATGAGCAGTTCTTC. Its translation: CASSVVGGVPGLESNEQFF.

This chain links TRBV27 with TRBJ1-4; 8 nucleotides match TRBD1. This CDR3 contains 14 residues. Germline CDR1 MNHEY, CDR2 SMNVEV (reference sequence). V shed 6 bases and J 5 bases; nucleotides not matched to a gene: 5. CDR3 sequence reads: CASSKQGVNEKLFF. CDR3 bases: TGTGCCAGCAGCAAACAGGGGGTCAATGAAAAACTGTTTTTT. Filled out from reference TRBV27 and TRBJ1-4, the complete variable domain reads EAQVTQNPRYLITVTGKKLTVTCSQNMNHEYMSWYRQDPGLGLRQIYYSMNVEVTDKGDVPEGYKVSRKEKRNFPLILESPSPNQTSLYFCASSKQGVNEKLFFGSGTQLSVL.